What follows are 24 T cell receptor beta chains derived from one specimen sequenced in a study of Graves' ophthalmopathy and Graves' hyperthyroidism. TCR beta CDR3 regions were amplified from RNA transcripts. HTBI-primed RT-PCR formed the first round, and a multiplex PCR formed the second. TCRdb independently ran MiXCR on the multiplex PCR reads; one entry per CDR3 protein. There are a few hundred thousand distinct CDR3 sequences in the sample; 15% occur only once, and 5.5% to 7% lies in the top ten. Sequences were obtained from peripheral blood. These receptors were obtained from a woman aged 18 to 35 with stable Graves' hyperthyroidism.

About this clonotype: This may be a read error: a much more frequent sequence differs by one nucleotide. The CDR3 DNA sequence: TGCAGCGTTCCCTCGGTCAGGGCCACTGAAGCTTTCTTT. It yields the protein CSVPSVRATEAFF. This rearrangement joins TRBV29-1 to TRBJ1-1; D is possibly TRBD1 (5 bases). V lost 5 bases and J lost 4, with 14 bases in between. This CDR3 spans 13 amino acids. The germline CDR1 and CDR2 sequences are SQVTM and ANQGSEA.

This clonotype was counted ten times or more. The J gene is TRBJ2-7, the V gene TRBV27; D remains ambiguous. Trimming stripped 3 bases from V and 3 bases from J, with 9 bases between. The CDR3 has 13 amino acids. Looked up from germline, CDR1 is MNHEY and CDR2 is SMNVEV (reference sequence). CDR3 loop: CASSFSWDYEQYF. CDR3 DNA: TGTGCCAGCAGTTTCTCCTGGGACTACGAGCAGTACTTC.

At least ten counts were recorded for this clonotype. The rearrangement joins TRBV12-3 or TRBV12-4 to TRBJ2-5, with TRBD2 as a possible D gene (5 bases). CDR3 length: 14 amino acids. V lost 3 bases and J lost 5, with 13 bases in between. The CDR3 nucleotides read TGTGCCAGCAGTTTTAGCGAACCAAGGGAGACCCAGTACTTC. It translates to CASSFSEPRETQYF.

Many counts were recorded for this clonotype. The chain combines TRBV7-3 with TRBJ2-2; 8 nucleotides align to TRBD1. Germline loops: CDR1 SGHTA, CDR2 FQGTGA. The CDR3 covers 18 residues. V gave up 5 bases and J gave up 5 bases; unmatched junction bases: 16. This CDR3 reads CASSPWVRGLRGTGELFF. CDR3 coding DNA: TGTGCCAGCAGCCCCTGGGTCAGGGGGCTAAGAGGTACCGGGGAGCTGTTTTTT.

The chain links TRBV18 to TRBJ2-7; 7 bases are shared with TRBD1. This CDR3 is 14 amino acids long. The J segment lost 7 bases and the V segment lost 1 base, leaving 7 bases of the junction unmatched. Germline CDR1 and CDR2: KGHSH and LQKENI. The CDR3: CASSPQTGLREQYF. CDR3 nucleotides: TGTGCCAGCTCACCACAGACAGGGCTGCGGGAGCAGTACTTC.

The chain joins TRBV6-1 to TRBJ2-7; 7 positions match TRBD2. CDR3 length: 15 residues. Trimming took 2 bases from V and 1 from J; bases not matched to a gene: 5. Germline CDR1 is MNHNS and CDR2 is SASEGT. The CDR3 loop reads CASSERPSGSYEQYF. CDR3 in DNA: TGTGCCAGCAGTGAACGCCCTAGCGGATCCTACGAGCAGTACTTC.

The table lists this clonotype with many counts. The DNA for the CDR3 is TGTGCCAGCAGCCCCTACTCGAGGCCCTATGGCTACACCTTC. Its protein is CASSPYSRPYGYTF. This chain links TRBV11-2 with TRBJ1-2; D gene ambiguous. V was trimmed by 5 bases and J by 4 bases, leaving 14 bases between them. The CDR3 covers 14 residues. CDR1 SGHAT and CDR2 FQNNGV come from the germline V gene.

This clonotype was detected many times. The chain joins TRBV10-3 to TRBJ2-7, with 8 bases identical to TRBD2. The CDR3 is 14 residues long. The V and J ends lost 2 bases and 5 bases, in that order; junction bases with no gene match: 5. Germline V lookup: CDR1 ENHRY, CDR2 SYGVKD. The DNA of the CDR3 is TGTGCCATCAGTGAGCGGGGGGGCCTCGACGAGCAGTACTTC. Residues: CAISERGGLDEQYF.

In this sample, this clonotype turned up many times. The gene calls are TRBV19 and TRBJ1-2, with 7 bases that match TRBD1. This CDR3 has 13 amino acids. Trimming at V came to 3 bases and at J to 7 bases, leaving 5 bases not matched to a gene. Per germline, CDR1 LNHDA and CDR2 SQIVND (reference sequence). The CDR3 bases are TGTGCCAGTAGTATCCTGCAGGGGGGTGGCTACACCTTC. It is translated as CASSILQGGGYTF.

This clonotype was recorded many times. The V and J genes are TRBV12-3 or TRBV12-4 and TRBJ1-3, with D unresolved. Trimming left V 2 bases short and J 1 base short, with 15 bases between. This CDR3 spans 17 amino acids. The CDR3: CASSLYPPTRSGNTIYF. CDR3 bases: TGTGCCAGCAGTTTATACCCGCCGACTAGGTCTGGAAACACCATATATTTT.

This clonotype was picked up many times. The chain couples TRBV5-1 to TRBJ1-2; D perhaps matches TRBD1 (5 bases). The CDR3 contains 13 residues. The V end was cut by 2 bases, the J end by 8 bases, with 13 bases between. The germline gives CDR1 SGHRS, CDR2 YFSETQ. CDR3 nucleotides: TGCGCCAGCAGCTTCGGGCAGGGAAGGGGCTACACCTTC. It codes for CASSFGQGRGYTF.

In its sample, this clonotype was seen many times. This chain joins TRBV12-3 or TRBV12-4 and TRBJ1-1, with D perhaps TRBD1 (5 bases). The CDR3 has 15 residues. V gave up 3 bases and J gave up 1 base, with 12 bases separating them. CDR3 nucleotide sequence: TGTGCCAGCAGTTTGTCGGGGGTACAGAACACTGAAGCTTTCTTT. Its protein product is CASSLSGVQNTEAFF.

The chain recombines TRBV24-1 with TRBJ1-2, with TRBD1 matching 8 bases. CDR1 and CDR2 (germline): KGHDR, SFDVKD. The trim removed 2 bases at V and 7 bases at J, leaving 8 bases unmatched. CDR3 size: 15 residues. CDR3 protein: CATSDSGQGVSGYTF. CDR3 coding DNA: TGTGCCACCAGTGATTCCGGACAGGGTGTTTCTGGCTACACCTTC.

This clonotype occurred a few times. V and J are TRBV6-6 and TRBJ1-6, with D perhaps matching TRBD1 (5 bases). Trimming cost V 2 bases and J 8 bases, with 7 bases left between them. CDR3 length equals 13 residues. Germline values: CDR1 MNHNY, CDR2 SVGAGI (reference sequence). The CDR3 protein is CASSYGGHSPLHF. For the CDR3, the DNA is TGTGCCAGCAGTTACGGGGGTCATTCACCCCTCCACTTT.

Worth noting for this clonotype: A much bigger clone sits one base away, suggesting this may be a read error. CDR3 in amino acids: CASSLFRGSTYKQYF. The DNA of the CDR3 is TGTGCCAGCAGCTTATTTCGGGGCTCGACCTACAAGCAGTACTTC. J is TRBJ2-7 and V is TRBV11-3; D is possibly TRBD1 or TRBD2 (5 bases each). The CDR3 spans 15 residues. The germline CDR1 and CDR2 sequences are SGHNT and YENEEA.

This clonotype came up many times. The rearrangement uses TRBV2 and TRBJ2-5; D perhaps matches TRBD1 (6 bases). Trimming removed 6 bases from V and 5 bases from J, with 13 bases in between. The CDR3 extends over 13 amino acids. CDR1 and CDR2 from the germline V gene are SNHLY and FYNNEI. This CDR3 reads CASRKTGEETQYF. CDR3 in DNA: TGTGCCAGCAGGAAGACAGGAGAGGAGACCCAGTACTTC. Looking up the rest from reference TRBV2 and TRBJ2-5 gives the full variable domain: EPEVTQTPSHQVTQMGQEVILRCVPISNHLYFYWYRQILGQKVEFLVSFYNNEISEKSEIFDDQFSVERPDGSNFTLKIRSTKLEDSAMYFCASRKTGEETQYFGPGTRLLVL.

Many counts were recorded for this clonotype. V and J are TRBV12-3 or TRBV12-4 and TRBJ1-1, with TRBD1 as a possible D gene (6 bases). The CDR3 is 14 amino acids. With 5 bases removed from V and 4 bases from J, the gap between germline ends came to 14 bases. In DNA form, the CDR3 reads TGTGCCAGCAGTCCCGGACAGACCGCCACTGAAGCTTTCTTT. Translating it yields CASSPGQTATEAFF.

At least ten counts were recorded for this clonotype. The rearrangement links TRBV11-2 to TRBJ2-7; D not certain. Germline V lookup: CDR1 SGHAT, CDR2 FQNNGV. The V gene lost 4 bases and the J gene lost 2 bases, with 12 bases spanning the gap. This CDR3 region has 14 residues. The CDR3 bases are TGTGCCAGCAGCTCACCTCAAAGTGCCTACGAGCAGTACTTC. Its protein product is CASSSPQSAYEQYF.

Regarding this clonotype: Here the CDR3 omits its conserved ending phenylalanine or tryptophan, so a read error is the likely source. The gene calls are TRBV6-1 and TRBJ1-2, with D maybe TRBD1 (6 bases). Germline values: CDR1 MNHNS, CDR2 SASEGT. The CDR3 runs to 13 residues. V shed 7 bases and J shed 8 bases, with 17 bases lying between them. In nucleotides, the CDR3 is TGTGCCAGCACCCCACAGGGTGATAGGGGCTACACCCTC. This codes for CASTPQGDRGYTL.

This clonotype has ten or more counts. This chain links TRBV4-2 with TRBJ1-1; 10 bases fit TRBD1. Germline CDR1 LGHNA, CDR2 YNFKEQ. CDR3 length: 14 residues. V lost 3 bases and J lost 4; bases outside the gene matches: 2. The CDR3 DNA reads TGTGCCAGCAGCCAGACAGGGGGCTTCACTGAAGCTTTCTTT. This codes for CASSQTGGFTEAFF.

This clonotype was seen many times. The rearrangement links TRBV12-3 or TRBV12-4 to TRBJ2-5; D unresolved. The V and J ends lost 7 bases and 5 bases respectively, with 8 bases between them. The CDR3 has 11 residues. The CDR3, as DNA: TGTGCCAGCACCAAGACCGAGACCCAGTACTTC. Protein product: CASTKTETQYF.

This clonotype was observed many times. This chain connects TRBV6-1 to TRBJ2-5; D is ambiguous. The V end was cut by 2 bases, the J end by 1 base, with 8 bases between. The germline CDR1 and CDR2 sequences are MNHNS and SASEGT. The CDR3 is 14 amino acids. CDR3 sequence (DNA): TGTGCCAGCAGTGAACTCGGTTCCCAAGAGACCCAGTACTTC. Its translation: CASSELGSQETQYF.

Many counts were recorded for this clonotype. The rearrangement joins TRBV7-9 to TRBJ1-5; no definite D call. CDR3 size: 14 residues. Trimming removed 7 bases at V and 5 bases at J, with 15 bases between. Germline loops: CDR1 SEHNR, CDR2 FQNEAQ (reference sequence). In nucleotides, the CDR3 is TGTGCCAGCACCTCCTCAATTTCGGATCAGCCCCAGCATTTT. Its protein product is CASTSSISDQPQHF.

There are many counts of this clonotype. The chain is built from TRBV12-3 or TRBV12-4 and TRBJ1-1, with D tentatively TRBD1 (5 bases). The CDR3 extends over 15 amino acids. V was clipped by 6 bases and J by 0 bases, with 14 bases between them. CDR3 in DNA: TGTGCCAGCAGCCCCGCAGGGCTCGTGAACACTGAAGCTTTCTTT. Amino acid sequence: CASSPAGLVNTEAFF.